This TCR beta chain was captured by sequencing in a study of cytomegalovirus exposure and HLA in healthy donors. Study outcomes and limitations: Later analysis demonstrated an association between a missense DCLRE1C variant and TCR beta V- and J-gene trimming. A few CMV-associated chains were confirmed in vitro to be specific for CMV antigens. Overall, 164 TCR beta chains were annotated as cytomegalovirus-associated. Rarity characterized most TCR sequences, yet some public TCRs appeared in many donors.

As concerns this clone: Its antigen is undetermined.

Amplification used 60 Vbeta primers and 13 Jbeta primers. Assay used: immunoSEQ multiplex PCR; TCRdb lists only in-frame clones, some missing. This sample carries around 80,000 clones, 60% to 80% of them seen once, and the ten largest clones take approximately 6.5%. The CDR3 runs to 15 residues. The germline CDR1 and CDR2 sequences are GTSNPN and SVGIG (reference sequence). J lost 1 base, V lost 0 bases, and 3 bases had no gene match. The V gene is TRBV30, the J gene TRBJ2-3; 8 positions match TRBD2. This TCR was recovered from a female donor in good health and CMV-seronegative. The sequenced sample was PBMCs. The CDR3 reads CAWSVNGGGTDTQYF. The DNA of the CDR3 is TGTGCCTGGAGTGTAAACGGGGGGGGCACAGATACGCAGTATTTT.